The 20 T cell receptor beta chains given below trace back to one sample, sequenced in a study of cytomegalovirus exposure and HLA in healthy donors. With 60 Vbeta and 13 Jbeta primers, the PCR was carried out. Some clones are missing from TCRdb's copy, which holds only in-frame ones; the method was immunoSEQ multiplex PCR. The table records around 200,000 clones, 60% to 80% of them present only once. The sequenced material came from PBMCs. Receptor source: a man aged 18 to 35 in good health and CMV-seronegative.

The chain links TRBV5-5 to TRBJ2-7; 10 positions agree with TRBD1. This CDR3 has 15 residues. J gave up 6 bases and V 4 bases, and 10 bases lay outside the gene matches. Germline V CDR1 and CDR2: SGHKS, YYEKEE (reference sequence). CDR3 protein: CASSDSGTGVSEQYF. The CDR3 coding sequence is TGTGCCAGCAGCGACTCCGGGACAGGGGTTAGCGAGCAGTACTTC.

Only one count was recorded for this clone. This chain links TRBV15 with TRBJ1-4; 8 bases match TRBD1. The CDR3 spans 18 residues. The V and J ends lost 5 bases and 0 bases, in that order; junction bases with no gene match: 11. In germline, CDR1 is LNHNV, CDR2 YYDKDF (reference sequence). The CDR3 nucleotides are TGTGCCACCAGCGCGTCCGGGACAGGACCGCCAACTAATGAAAAACTGTTTTTT. It encodes CATSASGTGPPTNEKLFF.

The chain employs TRBV6-1 and TRBJ1-2; 7 positions match TRBD1. The ends lost 8 bases at V and 6 bases at J; junction bases unmatched: 9. Germline CDR1 is MNHNS and CDR2 is SASEGT. The CDR3 totals 13 residues. Here the CDR3 DNA reads TGTGCCAGCGTTGGTGTACAGGGGAATGGCTACACCTTC. The encoded protein is CASVGVQGNGYTF.

V and J are TRBV6-5 and TRBJ2-7, with D perhaps TRBD2 (7 bases). Germline CDR1 reads MNHEY; CDR2 reads SVGAGI. CDR3 length equals 16 residues. Trimming left V 4 bases short and J 4 bases short, with 20 bases between. Here the CDR3 DNA reads TGTGCCAGCAGTTCACGCGGGGGCCTGATTTCGTACGAGCAGTACTTC. Translation gives CASSSRGGLISYEQYF.

This chain links TRBV7-6 with TRBJ2-7; 14 bases are shared with TRBD2. The CDR3 is made up of 18 amino acids. Germline V lookup: CDR1 SGHVS, CDR2 FNYEAQ. The V gene end was trimmed by 5 bases and the J gene end by 4 bases; junction bases not matched to a gene: 13. CDR3 coding DNA: TGTGCCAGCAGCCAAGGGACTAGCGGGAGTCTGTTAGTTTACGAGCAGTACTTC. Its protein is CASSQGTSGSLLVYEQYF.

The chain carries TRBV9 and TRBJ2-7; TRBD2 is a possible D gene (5 bases). The CDR3 is made up of 16 amino acids. Per germline, CDR1 SGDLS and CDR2 YYNGEE. Deletions cut 4 bases from V and 3 bases from J, with 20 bases between. The DNA of the CDR3 is TGTGCCAGCAGCCCTATGAACGGGGTGGGTGTCTACGAGCAGTACTTC. Its translation is CASSPMNGVGVYEQYF.

Notes on this clone: At the DNA level, this CDR3 is encoded by other sequences in the same sample as well. This chain links TRBV4-1 with TRBJ2-7; a possible D gene is TRBD2 (6 bases). V lost 0 bases and J lost 5, with 14 bases in between. Per germline, CDR1 MGHRA and CDR2 YSYEKL. The CDR3 contains 15 residues. CDR3 residues: CASSQEPGSFDEQYF. For the CDR3, the DNA is TGCGCCAGCAGCCAAGAGCCCGGGAGTTTCGACGAGCAGTACTTC.

The chain uses TRBV27 and TRBJ1-5; D not certain. This CDR3 has 11 amino acids. V lost 9 bases and J lost 6, with 9 bases in between. From germline, CDR1 is MNHEY and CDR2 SMNVEV (reference sequence). Written as DNA, the CDR3 is TGTGCCAGAAAGATGAGTCAGCCCCAGCATTTT. This codes for CARKMSQPQHF.

The chain recombines TRBV2 with TRBJ1-5, with D hard to call. The CDR3 spans 15 residues. The ends were cut back, 4 bases at V and 5 bases at J, with 15 bases in the middle. Germline V gives CDR1 SNHLY, CDR2 FYNNEI. CDR3 sequence reads: CASSVGTVNDQPQHF. The CDR3 DNA reads TGTGCCAGCAGTGTAGGTACAGTCAACGATCAGCCCCAGCATTTT.

This rearrangement joins TRBV27 to TRBJ2-6; weak D call: TRBD2 (5 bases). Germline CDR1 and CDR2: MNHEY and SMNVEV (reference sequence). There are 15 residues in the CDR3. The V end was cut by 3 bases, the J end by 4 bases, with 10 bases between. The CDR3 here is CASSLAGPGANVLTF. CDR3 sequence (DNA): TGTGCCAGCAGTTTGGCGGGCCCCGGGGCCAACGTCCTGACTTTC.

The rearrangement uses TRBV5-4 and TRBJ2-5, with no clear D. Trimming removed 1 base from V and 0 bases from J, with 7 bases in between. The CDR3 is 14 amino acids. In germline, CDR1 is SGHNT, CDR2 YYREEE (reference sequence). This chain's CDR3 is CASSLLANQETQYF. In DNA form, the CDR3 reads TGTGCCAGCAGCTTGTTAGCTAACCAAGAGACCCAGTACTTC.

The V and J genes are TRBV6-5 and TRBJ2-1; D is perhaps TRBD2 (6 bases). The CDR3 runs 13 residues. The germline CDR1 and CDR2 sequences are MNHEY and SVGAGI. CDR3 nucleotide sequence: TGTGTCACCTCTAGCGACTCCTACAATGAGCAGTTCTTC. Its translation is CVTSSDSYNEQFF.

Worth noting for this clone: Other DNA sequences from this sample encode an identical CDR3 as well. The genes are TRBV5-1 and TRBJ2-3; TRBD2 matches 12 bases. The CDR3 consists of 16 residues. Trimming removed 4 bases from V and 2 bases from J; junction bases left unmatched: 5. CDR1 and CDR2 from the germline V gene are SGHRS and YFSETQ. The CDR3 bases are TGCGCCAGCAGCCTCCGGACTAGCGGGGACACAGATACGCAGTATTTT. This gives the protein CASSLRTSGDTDTQYF.

This clone was counted a few times. J is TRBJ2-5 and V is TRBV6-1; D perhaps matches TRBD2 (7 bases). The DNA end favors TRBJ2-7, so the J call may be wrong. The germline V gene encodes CDR1 MNHNS and CDR2 SASEGT. The CDR3 has 16 amino acids. CDR3 DNA sequence: TGTGCCAGCAGTGAATCGAGTGTCGGGGGGCCCTACGAGCAGTACTTC. Its protein product is CASSESSVGGPYEQYF.

This clone is a singleton in its sample. The chain links TRBV2 to TRBJ2-7; a weak D match, TRBD2 (5 bases). Germline V gene lookup returns CDR1 SNHLY and CDR2 FYNNEI. V was shortened by 3 bases and J by 2 bases, with 14 bases between the two germline ends. This CDR3 is 15 amino acids long. The CDR3 sequence: CASSEGMEAAYEQYF. In DNA, the CDR3 is TGTGCCAGCAGTGAGGGGATGGAAGCGGCCTACGAGCAGTACTTC.

The chain combines TRBV28 with TRBJ2-1; D might be TRBD1 (5 bases). The CDR3 is 15 amino acids. The ends were cut back, 8 bases at V and 7 bases at J, with 21 bases in the middle. CDR1 and CDR2 (germline): MDHEN, SYDVKM. As DNA, the CDR3 is TGTGCCAGCGCTCAGGGTGGTAGGAGTAAGAATGAGCAGTTCTTC. The encoded protein is CASAQGGRSKNEQFF.

This clone came up once. The chain links TRBV2 to TRBJ2-3, with TRBD1 as a possible D gene (6 bases). The V gene's germline CDR1 is SNHLY and CDR2 FYNNEI. This CDR3 is 13 amino acids long. V shed 10 bases and J shed 2 bases, with 13 bases lying between them. Here the CDR3 reads CATGALNTDTQYF. The CDR3 DNA sequence: TGTGCCACAGGGGCTTTGAACACAGATACGCAGTATTTT.

The gene calls are TRBV7-2 and TRBJ1-2, with 8 bases aligning to TRBD1. In germline, CDR1 is SGHTA, CDR2 FQGNSA. The CDR3 consists of 14 residues. With 5 bases clipped from V and 1 base from J, the junction kept 3 bases outside the gene matches. CDR3 nucleotide sequence: TGTGCCAGCAGCCCGACAGGGGATAACTATGGCTACACCTTC. This gives the protein CASSPTGDNYGYTF.

V usage is TRBV19 and J usage is TRBJ1-5; 9 bases align to TRBD1. Germline-derived CDR1 and CDR2 are LNHDA and SQIVND (reference sequence). With V trimmed by 7 bases and J by 5 bases, 9 bases remained unmatched. The CDR3 consists of 15 residues. Here the CDR3 reads CASTKGTGLYQPQHF. In nucleotides, the CDR3 is TGTGCCAGTACCAAAGGGACAGGGTTGTATCAGCCCCAGCATTTT. The complete variable domain, with remaining parts taken from reference TRBV19 and TRBJ1-5, reads DGGITQSPKYLFRKEGQNVTLSCEQNLNHDAMYWYRQDPGQGLRLIYYSQIVNDFQKGDIAEGYSVSREKKESFPLTVTSAQKNPTAFYLCASTKGTGLYQPQHFGDGTRLSIL.

This chain joins TRBV27 and TRBJ2-7; possible D gene TRBD1, 6 bases. This CDR3 region has 14 residues. Trimming took 5 bases from V and 2 from J, leaving 13 bases between them. The V gene's germline CDR1 is MNHEY and CDR2 SMNVEV (reference sequence). As DNA, the CDR3 is TGTGCCAGCAGTATGACAGGACGAACCTACGAGCAGTACTTC. Protein product: CASSMTGRTYEQYF.